The rows below give T cell receptor beta chains drawn from one sample of a study of control samples from healthy donors and cancer patients. Sequencing used immunoSEQ multiplex PCR; TCRdb keeps in-frame clones, though not all of them. The table records 130,000 to 150,000 clones, 80% to 95% of them present only once. The sequenced material came from blood. Source of these receptors: a man aged 25 to 40 in good health. Each CDR3 is given with its conserved first and last residue. Each record gives: clone size, D gene, V gene, J gene, CDR3 DNA, CDR3 protein. A D gene is named only where the DNA matches it firmly. Some rows have no size entry. The others give once, few or many, or a class for an expanded clone.

clone_size: -; d_call: TRBD2; v_call: TRBV6-5; j_call: TRBJ2-7; cdr3_nt: TGTGCCAGCAGTCGGACTAGCGGGGACTCCTACGAGCAGTACTTC; cdr3_aa: CASSRTSGDSYEQYF
clone_size: -; d_call: TRBD1; v_call: TRBV15; j_call: TRBJ1-5; cdr3_nt: TGTGCCACCAGCAGAGAACAGGGGGCGCGTAGCAATCAGCCCCAGCATTTT; cdr3_aa: CATSREQGARSNQPQHF
clone_size: once; d_call: -; v_call: TRBV28; j_call: TRBJ2-3; cdr3_nt: TGTGCCAGCACCATACAGGGTGGGCCAGATACGCAGTATTTT; cdr3_aa: CASTIQGGPDTQYF
clone_size: -; d_call: -; v_call: TRBV7-3; j_call: TRBJ2-3; cdr3_nt: TGTGCCAGCAGCCCCGACCCGTACCCTAGCACAGATACGCAGTATTTT; cdr3_aa: CASSPDPYPSTDTQYF
clone_size: -; d_call: TRBD1; v_call: TRBV10-3; j_call: TRBJ1-5; cdr3_nt: TGTGCCATCACCGCAGGGGGGAATCAGCCCCAGCATTTT; cdr3_aa: CAITAGGNQPQHF
clone_size: -; d_call: -; v_call: TRBV27; j_call: TRBJ1-2; cdr3_nt: TGTGCCAGCAGTTCAATGACAATTTTCGATGGCTACACCTTC; cdr3_aa: CASSSMTIFDGYTF
clone_size: few; d_call: TRBD1; v_call: TRBV5-1; j_call: TRBJ1-4; cdr3_nt: TGCGCCAGCAGCCCGGCCGGGACAGTGGCGGGTGAAAAACTGTTTTTT; cdr3_aa: CASSPAGTVAGEKLFF
clone_size: -; d_call: -; v_call: TRBV28; j_call: TRBJ1-5; cdr3_nt: TGTGCCAGCAGCCTCACAGGGTTAAGCAATCAGCCCCAGCATTTT; cdr3_aa: CASSLTGLSNQPQHF
clone_size: -; d_call: -; v_call: TRBV10-2; j_call: TRBJ1-3; cdr3_nt: TGCGCCAGCAGTGGGGCCGCCATATATTTT; cdr3_aa: CASSGAAIYF
clone_size: -; d_call: -; v_call: TRBV7-8; j_call: TRBJ1-1; cdr3_nt: TGTGCCAGCAGCTTAGCAGCCGTAAACACTGAAGCTTTCTTT; cdr3_aa: CASSLAAVNTEAFF
clone_size: -; d_call: -; v_call: TRBV6-2/TRBV6-3; j_call: TRBJ1-4; cdr3_nt: TGTGCCAGCAGTCGTGAGGAGGGAGAAAAACTGTTTTTT; cdr3_aa: CASSREEGEKLFF
clone_size: -; d_call: -; v_call: TRBV28; j_call: TRBJ1-5; cdr3_nt: TGTGCCAGCAGTTTACCCGGGTCCCTTAATCAGCCCCAGCATTTT; cdr3_aa: CASSLPGSLNQPQHF
clone_size: -; d_call: -; v_call: TRBV7-8; j_call: TRBJ1-3; cdr3_nt: TGTGCCAGCAGCCGTTCGGGGGCTCAGGGAAACACCATATATTTT; cdr3_aa: CASSRSGAQGNTIYF
clone_size: once; d_call: TRBD1; v_call: TRBV10-3; j_call: TRBJ1-2; cdr3_nt: TGTGCCATCACTGGGACAGGGCCTAACTATGGCTACACCTTC; cdr3_aa: CAITGTGPNYGYTF
clone_size: -; d_call: -; v_call: TRBV10-3; j_call: TRBJ2-6; cdr3_nt: TGTGCCATCAGTGCCAATTCGATCTCTGGGGCCAACGTCCTGACTTTC; cdr3_aa: CAISANSISGANVLTF
clone_size: -; d_call: -; v_call: TRBV28; j_call: TRBJ1-5; cdr3_nt: TGTGCCAGCAGTTCTAGGGGTCAGCCCCAGCATTTT; cdr3_aa: CASSSRGQPQHF
clone_size: -; d_call: TRBD1; v_call: TRBV5-1; j_call: TRBJ2-7; cdr3_nt: TGCGCCAGCAGCTTCTCCGGGACAGGGGACGAGCAGTACTTC; cdr3_aa: CASSFSGTGDEQYF
clone_size: once; d_call: -; v_call: TRBV25-1; j_call: TRBJ1-1; cdr3_nt: TGTGCCAGCAGTGACACGGGCACTGAAGCTTTCTTT; cdr3_aa: CASSDTGTEAFF
clone_size: -; d_call: TRBD1; v_call: TRBV6-5; j_call: TRBJ1-2; cdr3_nt: TGTGCCAGCAGTAACCGGGACAGGGGGCCGGATGGCTACACCTTC; cdr3_aa: CASSNRDRGPDGYTF
clone_size: -; d_call: TRBD1; v_call: TRBV14; j_call: TRBJ2-7; cdr3_nt: TGTGCCAGCAGCCAAGTGGGGGACAGGGGGCTCTACGAGCAGTACTTC; cdr3_aa: CASSQVGDRGLYEQYF
clone_size: -; d_call: -; v_call: TRBV5-1; j_call: TRBJ1-1; cdr3_nt: TGCGCCAGCAGCTTAGCGACGAACACTGAAGCTTTCTTT; cdr3_aa: CASSLATNTEAFF
clone_size: -; d_call: -; v_call: TRBV11-2; j_call: TRBJ1-1; cdr3_nt: TGTGCCAGCAGCTTCGGGAGGGGAAAACACACTGAAGCTTTCTTT; cdr3_aa: CASSFGRGKHTEAFF
clone_size: -; d_call: -; v_call: TRBV5-1; j_call: TRBJ2-1; cdr3_nt: TGCGCCAGCAGCTCCGGACAGAACTACAATGAGCAGTTCTTC; cdr3_aa: CASSSGQNYNEQFF
clone_size: -; d_call: -; v_call: TRBV3-1/TRBV3-2; j_call: TRBJ2-2; cdr3_nt: TGTGCCAGCAGCCAAGAACGCGGCACCGCGAACACCGGGGAGCTGTTTTTT; cdr3_aa: CASSQERGTANTGELFF
clone_size: -; d_call: TRBD1; v_call: TRBV5-4; j_call: TRBJ2-2; cdr3_nt: TGTGCCAGCAGCGGGACAGGGGCCACCGGGGAGCTGTTTTTT; cdr3_aa: CASSGTGATGELFF
clone_size: -; d_call: -; v_call: TRBV27; j_call: TRBJ1-5; cdr3_nt: TGTGCCAGCAGTTTATATCCGCCGGGTATGGTTAGCAATCAGCCCCAGCATTTT; cdr3_aa: CASSLYPPGMVSNQPQHF
clone_size: once; d_call: TRBD1; v_call: TRBV28; j_call: TRBJ1-5; cdr3_nt: TGTGCCAGCAGTTTCCCTACTACCGACAGGGCCCATCGCAATCAGCCCCAGCATTTT; cdr3_aa: CASSFPTTDRAHRNQPQHF
clone_size: -; d_call: -; v_call: TRBV6-6; j_call: TRBJ2-2; cdr3_nt: TGTGCCAGCAGCAGGGGTTTTACCGGGGAGCTGTTTTTT; cdr3_aa: CASSRGFTGELFF
clone_size: -; d_call: TRBD2; v_call: TRBV7-3; j_call: TRBJ2-2; cdr3_nt: TGTGCCAGCAGCTTAACCGGGACTAGCGTAAACACCGGGGAGCTGTTTTTT; cdr3_aa: CASSLTGTSVNTGELFF
clone_size: -; d_call: -; v_call: TRBV15; j_call: TRBJ1-3; cdr3_nt: TGTGCCACCAGCAGACCGGGGATGGCTGGAAACACCATATATTTT; cdr3_aa: CATSRPGMAGNTIYF
clone_size: -; d_call: -; v_call: TRBV19; j_call: TRBJ1-5; cdr3_nt: TGTGCCAGTAGTGCAGGGGTTCAGCCCCAGCATTTT; cdr3_aa: CASSAGVQPQHF
clone_size: -; d_call: -; v_call: TRBV13; j_call: TRBJ1-3; cdr3_nt: TGTGCCAGCAGCCCAGGGTTCACTGGAAACACCATATATTTT; cdr3_aa: CASSPGFTGNTIYF
clone_size: -; d_call: TRBD1; v_call: TRBV18; j_call: TRBJ1-1; cdr3_nt: TGTGCCAGCTCAAGGGGGCGGGACACTGAAGCTTTCTTT; cdr3_aa: CASSRGRDTEAFF
clone_size: -; d_call: -; v_call: TRBV7-8; j_call: TRBJ2-2; cdr3_nt: TGTGCCAGCAGCTTGAGGGGCGCGAACACCGGGGAGCTGTTTTTT; cdr3_aa: CASSLRGANTGELFF
clone_size: once; d_call: -; v_call: TRBV3-1/TRBV3-2; j_call: TRBJ2-7; cdr3_nt: TGTGCCAGCAGCCAAGGGTCCCAGGTTACGGCCGAGCAGTACTTC; cdr3_aa: CASSQGSQVTAEQYF
clone_size: -; d_call: -; v_call: TRBV12-3/TRBV12-4; j_call: TRBJ1-1; cdr3_nt: TGTGCCAGCAGGAGTAATTCAGACACTGAAGCTTTCTTT; cdr3_aa: CASRSNSDTEAFF
clone_size: -; d_call: -; v_call: TRBV4-1; j_call: TRBJ1-1; cdr3_nt: TGCGCCAGCAGCCAAGAGGTTCAGGGGCTGACTAAAGGGGACACTGAAGCTTTCTTT; cdr3_aa: CASSQEVQGLTKGDTEAFF